The T cell receptor (beta chain) under discussion was sequenced for a study of cytomegalovirus exposure and HLA in healthy donors. Overall study findings and caveats: Later analysis identified about 17,000 TCR beta sequences associated with HLA alleles, using a false discovery rate threshold of 0.05.

Turning to this clone: Its antigen is unknown.

60 Vbeta and 13 Jbeta primers were used in PCR. TCRdb's copy holds only in-frame clones and misses some; the assay was immunoSEQ multiplex PCR. The profile shows approximately 180,000 clones, almost 85% of them singletons. V lost 0 bases and J lost 2, with 10 bases in between. Germline CDR1 is KGHSH and CDR2 is LQKENI. This CDR3 spans 15 amino acids. Sequenced material: PBMCs. The receptor was derived from a girl aged 5-17 years in good health and CMV-seropositive. J is TRBJ1-1 and V is TRBV18, with D perhaps matching TRBD1 (6 bases). CDR3 DNA sequence: TGTGCCAGCTCACCACCGGGGGGGCTCAACACTGAAGCTTTCTTT. Its translation: CASSPPGGLNTEAFF.